Sequencing of this TCR beta chain was carried out in a study of blood T cell repertoires in COVID-19. Study-level information: Both acute and convalescent COVID-19 samples were obtained from the United States, Italy and Spain.

Clones were read by immunoSEQ multiplex PCR, and TCRdb kept only the in-frame ones, dropping some. Of about 39,000 clones listed, about nine tenths were seen once; the top ten hold less than 25%. The V end was cut by 5 bases, the J end by 1 base, with 14 bases between. This CDR3 is built from 15 residues. Germline V gene lookup returns CDR1 SGHTA and CDR2 FQGNSA. This chain uses TRBV7-2 with TRBJ1-2; a weak D match, TRBD1 (6 bases). Sequencing input: peripheral blood. The receptor was isolated from a man aged 45-60 years with active or convalescent COVID-19. The CDR3, as DNA: TGTGCCAGCAGCATTAAGGGGGATGGTAACTATGGCTACACCTTC. Translation: CASSIKGDGNYGYTF. Complete variable domain (other parts from reference TRBV7-2 and TRBJ1-2): GAGVSQSPSNKVTEKGKDVELRCDPISGHTALYWYRQSLGQGLEFLIYFQGNSAPDKSGLPSDRFSAERTGGSVSTLTIQRTQQEDSAVYLCASSIKGDGNYGYTFGSGTRLTVV.